The rows below give T cell receptor beta chains drawn from one sample of a study of T cell repertoires in cytomegalovirus infection. For these TCRs, the target antigens are not known. TCRdb analysed the reads with MiXCR anew, one entry per CDR3 protein. The sample records approximately 730,000 distinct CDR3 sequences, 29% being singletons. The specimen comprised cultured CD8+ T cells from PBMCs, sampled from culture after CMV antigen stimulation. These receptors were collected from a human donor in good health (CMV status not recorded). Some clones in this sample may be carry-over from other donors' samples. The CDR3 runs from the conserved cysteine through the conserved F or W. Fields, in order: CDR3 DNA, CDR3 protein, clone size, V gene, J gene, CDR3 length, D gene. D genes are given only for firm matches. Only some rows state a clone size, as once, few, many or a class for expanded clones.

cdr3_nt: TGCGCCAGCAGCCAAGAATCTGGGGCGGGAAACACCATATATTTT
cdr3_aa: CASSQESGAGNTIYF
clone_size: .
v_call: TRBV4-3
j_call: TRBJ1-3
cdr3_length: 15
d_call: .

cdr3_nt: TGCGCCAGCAGCCAAGAGGGGGGCAATACCTACGAGCAGTACTTC
cdr3_aa: CASSQEGGNTYEQYF
clone_size: .
v_call: TRBV4-1
j_call: TRBJ2-7
cdr3_length: 15
d_call: .

cdr3_nt: TGTGCCAGCAGCTCACTAGCGTTGGGAGCCGGGGAGCTGTTTTTT
cdr3_aa: CASSSLALGAGELFF
clone_size: .
v_call: TRBV6-1
j_call: TRBJ2-2
cdr3_length: 15
d_call: TRBD2

cdr3_nt: TGTGCCAGCAGCTTAGCTACTCTCGACACCGGGGAGCTGTTTTTT
cdr3_aa: CASSLATLDTGELFF
clone_size: few
v_call: TRBV7-6
j_call: TRBJ2-2
cdr3_length: 15
d_call: .

cdr3_nt: TGTGCCAGCAGACCACCCAACACCGGGACCCAAGAGACCCAGTACTTC
cdr3_aa: CASRPPNTGTQETQYF
clone_size: many
v_call: TRBV7-9
j_call: TRBJ2-5
cdr3_length: 16
d_call: .

cdr3_nt: TGCGCCAGCAGCCAAGAAGACGGGGCCTACAATGAGCAGTTCTTC
cdr3_aa: CASSQEDGAYNEQFF
clone_size: .
v_call: TRBV4-1
j_call: TRBJ2-1
cdr3_length: 15
d_call: .

cdr3_nt: TGTGCCAGCAGCGGCTACCAAGAGACCCAGTACTTC
cdr3_aa: CASSGYQETQYF
clone_size: few
v_call: TRBV6-2/TRBV6-3
j_call: TRBJ2-5
cdr3_length: 12
d_call: .

cdr3_nt: TGTGCCAGCAGGACAGGGACCGAGCAGTACTTC
cdr3_aa: CASRTGTEQYF
clone_size: .
v_call: TRBV12-3/TRBV12-4
j_call: TRBJ2-7
cdr3_length: 11
d_call: TRBD1

cdr3_nt: TGCGCCAGCACCCTGAGCCAGGGAAACACTGAAGCTTTCTTT
cdr3_aa: CASTLSQGNTEAFF
clone_size: .
v_call: TRBV10-2
j_call: TRBJ1-1
cdr3_length: 14
d_call: .

cdr3_nt: TGTGCCAGCAGCCCCGCTAGCGGGGGGTCCCAGGAGACCCAGTACTTC
cdr3_aa: CASSPASGGSQETQYF
clone_size: once
v_call: TRBV9
j_call: TRBJ2-5
cdr3_length: 16
d_call: TRBD2

cdr3_nt: TGCGCCAGCAGCCAAGAATACTGGGGAAACACCGGGGAGCTGTTTTTT
cdr3_aa: CASSQEYWGNTGELFF
clone_size: few
v_call: TRBV4-3
j_call: TRBJ2-2
cdr3_length: 16
d_call: .

cdr3_nt: TGTGCCAGCAGCTTAGACAGGGCCCTCCATGGCTACACCTTC
cdr3_aa: CASSLDRALHGYTF
clone_size: .
v_call: TRBV6-6
j_call: TRBJ1-2
cdr3_length: 14
d_call: TRBD1

cdr3_nt: TGCGCCAGCAGCCAGAAAGCGGGGGGGCCGGGGGAGCAGTTCTTC
cdr3_aa: CASSQKAGGPGEQFF
clone_size: .
v_call: TRBV4-1
j_call: TRBJ2-1
cdr3_length: 15
d_call: TRBD2

cdr3_nt: TGTGCCAGCAGGCCTACAACACTAGCAACCTACAATGAGCAGTTCTTC
cdr3_aa: CASRPTTLATYNEQFF
clone_size: few
v_call: TRBV5-4
j_call: TRBJ2-1
cdr3_length: 16
d_call: .

cdr3_nt: TGTGCCAGCAGCCAGTTCTCAGCCAACACAGATACGCAGTATTTT
cdr3_aa: CASSQFSANTDTQYF
clone_size: .
v_call: TRBV4-2
j_call: TRBJ2-3
cdr3_length: 15
d_call: .

cdr3_nt: TGTGCCACCAGCAGAGGACAGGATGCCAATGAGCAGTTCTTC
cdr3_aa: CATSRGQDANEQFF
clone_size: .
v_call: TRBV15
j_call: TRBJ2-1
cdr3_length: 14
d_call: .

cdr3_nt: TGTGCCAGCAGTTTATGGGGGATGGGTAACAATGAGCAGTTCTTC
cdr3_aa: CASSLWGMGNNEQFF
clone_size: few
v_call: TRBV27
j_call: TRBJ2-1
cdr3_length: 15
d_call: .

cdr3_nt: TGTGCCAGTAGGGCACCTACCTACGAGCAGTACTTC
cdr3_aa: CASRAPTYEQYF
clone_size: .
v_call: TRBV19
j_call: TRBJ2-7
cdr3_length: 12
d_call: .

cdr3_nt: TGTGCCAGCAGCCTGGGGGGGGCCCACGCCTACGAGCAGTACTTC
cdr3_aa: CASSLGGAHAYEQYF
clone_size: .
v_call: TRBV5-6
j_call: TRBJ2-7
cdr3_length: 15
d_call: .

cdr3_nt: TGTGCCAGCGAGGGGACAGCCTACCCTTACAATGAGCAGTTCTTC
cdr3_aa: CASEGTAYPYNEQFF
clone_size: few
v_call: TRBV7-9
j_call: TRBJ2-1
cdr3_length: 15
d_call: TRBD1

cdr3_nt: TGTGCCAGCAGTAAACAGATGTACACCGGGGAGCTGTTTTTT
cdr3_aa: CASSKQMYTGELFF
clone_size: .
v_call: TRBV6-6
j_call: TRBJ2-2
cdr3_length: 14
d_call: .

cdr3_nt: TGTGCCAGCAGCTTGGGAGGATCTTACTACACAGATACGCAGTATTTT
cdr3_aa: CASSLGGSYYTDTQYF
clone_size: few
v_call: TRBV11-2
j_call: TRBJ2-3
cdr3_length: 16
d_call: .

cdr3_nt: TGTGCCAGCAGTCTACCGGGGTCAAAAAACATTCAGTACTTC
cdr3_aa: CASSLPGSKNIQYF
clone_size: .
v_call: TRBV6-6
j_call: TRBJ2-4
cdr3_length: 14
d_call: .